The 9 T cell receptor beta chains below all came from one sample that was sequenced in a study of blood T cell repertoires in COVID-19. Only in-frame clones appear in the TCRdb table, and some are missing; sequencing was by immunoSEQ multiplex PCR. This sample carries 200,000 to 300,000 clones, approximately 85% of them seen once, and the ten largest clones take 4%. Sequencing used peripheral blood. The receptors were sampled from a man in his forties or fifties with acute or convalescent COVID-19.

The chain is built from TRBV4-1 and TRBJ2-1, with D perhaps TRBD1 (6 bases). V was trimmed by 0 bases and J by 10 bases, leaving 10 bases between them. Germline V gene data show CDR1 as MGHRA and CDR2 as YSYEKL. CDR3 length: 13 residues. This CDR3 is CASSQERDREQFF. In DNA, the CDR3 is TGCGCCAGCAGCCAAGAAAGAGACAGGGAGCAGTTCTTC.

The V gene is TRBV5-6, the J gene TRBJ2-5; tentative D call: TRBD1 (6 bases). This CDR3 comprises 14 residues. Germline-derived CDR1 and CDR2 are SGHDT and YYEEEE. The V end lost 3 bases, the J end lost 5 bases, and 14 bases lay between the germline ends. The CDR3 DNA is TGTGCCAGCAGCTATGCAGGGGTCGGTGAGACCCAGTACTTC. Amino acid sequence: CASSYAGVGETQYF.

The CDR3 bases are TGTGCCAGCAGCTTAAGCGGAGGAAACGGGGAGCTGTTTTTT. Translated, it gives CASSLSGGNGELFF. The chain couples TRBV7-3 to TRBJ2-2, with TRBD2 as a possible D gene (5 bases). CDR1 and CDR2 from the germline V gene are SGHTA and FQGTGA. V was trimmed by 1 base and J by 7 bases, leaving 10 bases between them. The CDR3 totals 14 residues.

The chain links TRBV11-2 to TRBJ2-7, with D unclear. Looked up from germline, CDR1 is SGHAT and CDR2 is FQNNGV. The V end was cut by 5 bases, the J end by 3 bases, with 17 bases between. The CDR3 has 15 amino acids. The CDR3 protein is CASSENERHRYEQYF. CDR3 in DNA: TGTGCCAGCAGCGAAAATGAGCGTCACCGCTACGAGCAGTACTTC.

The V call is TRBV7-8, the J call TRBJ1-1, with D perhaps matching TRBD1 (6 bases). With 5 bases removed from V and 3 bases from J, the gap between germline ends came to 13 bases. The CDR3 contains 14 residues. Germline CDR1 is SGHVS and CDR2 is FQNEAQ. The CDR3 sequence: CASSAYREDTEAFF. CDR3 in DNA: TGTGCCAGCAGCGCTTACAGGGAAGACACTGAAGCTTTCTTT.

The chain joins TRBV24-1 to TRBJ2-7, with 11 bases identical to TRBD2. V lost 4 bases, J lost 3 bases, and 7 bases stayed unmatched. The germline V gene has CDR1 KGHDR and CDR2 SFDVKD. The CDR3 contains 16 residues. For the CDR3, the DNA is TGTGCCACCAGTGAGAAAGGACTAGCGGGTAACTACGAGCAGTACTTC. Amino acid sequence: CATSEKGLAGNYEQYF.

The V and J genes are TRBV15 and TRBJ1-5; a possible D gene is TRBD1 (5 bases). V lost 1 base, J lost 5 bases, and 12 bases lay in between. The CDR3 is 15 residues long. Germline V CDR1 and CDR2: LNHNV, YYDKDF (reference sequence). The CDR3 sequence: CATSRGQGGYQPQHF. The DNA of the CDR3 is TGTGCCACCAGCAGAGGGCAGGGAGGATATCAGCCCCAGCATTTT.

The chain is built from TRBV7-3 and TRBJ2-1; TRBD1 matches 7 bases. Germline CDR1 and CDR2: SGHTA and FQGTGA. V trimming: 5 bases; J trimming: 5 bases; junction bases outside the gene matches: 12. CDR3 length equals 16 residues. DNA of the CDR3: TGTGCCAGCAGCCCACGAGGCAGGGGGTCCCACAATGAGCAGTTCTTC. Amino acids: CASSPRGRGSHNEQFF.

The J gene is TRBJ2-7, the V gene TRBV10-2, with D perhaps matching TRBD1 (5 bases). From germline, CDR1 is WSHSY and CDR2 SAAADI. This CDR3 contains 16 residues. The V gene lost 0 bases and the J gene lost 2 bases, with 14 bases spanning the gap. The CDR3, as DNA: TGCGCCAGCAGTGAGTCGATTCTCAGGGTGACCTACGAGCAGTACTTC. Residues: CASSESILRVTYEQYF.